Following are 29 T cell receptor beta chains from one sample sequenced in a study of molecular identifiers for immune sequencing clone quantification. MiXCR was run by TCRdb on the PCR reads, yielding one entry per CDR3 protein. The table records 70,000 to 95,000 distinct CDR3 sequences, roughly 19% of them present only once. The sequencing sample was made of naive CD8+ T cells from blood, with Jurkat cell RNA spiked in. Subset: FACS-sorted CD8+CD4-CCR7+CD45RA+ naive T cells. The source of these receptors is a human donor in good health. Some libraries in this study had Jurkat cell RNA spiked in.

This clonotype was seen repeatedly, ten times or more. The V and J genes are TRBV13 and TRBJ1-2, with D perhaps TRBD1 (6 bases). The CDR3 has 16 amino acids. V dropped 1 base and J dropped 9 bases, with 21 bases sitting between them. Germline V CDR1 and CDR2: PRHDT, FYEKMQ (reference sequence). The CDR3, as DNA: TGTGCCAGCAGCTTAGCTGGGGGCGGAATACAATTGAGCTACACCTTC. Its translation: CASSLAGGGIQLSYTF.

Details on this clonotype: It may be a read error: a sequence one base away is much more abundant. The rearrangement links TRBV7-2 to TRBJ2-5, with 11 nucleotides matching TRBD2. CDR1 and CDR2 from the germline V gene are SGHTA and FQGNSA. The CDR3 is made up of 15 amino acids. The CDR3 sequence: CASTLIAGGGETRYF. The CDR3 DNA reads as TGTGCCAGCACCCTAATAGCGGGGGGGGGAGAGACCCGGTACTTC.

This clonotype has at least ten counts. This chain joins TRBV29-1 and TRBJ2-3; perhaps TRBD2 as D (6 bases). CDR1 is SQVTM, CDR2 ANQGSEA, per germline. The CDR3 runs 15 residues. The germline V and J ends were trimmed by 4 bases and 8 bases, with 22 bases remaining between them. CDR3 sequence reads: CSVGEPGLTLLTQYF. For the CDR3, the DNA is TGCAGCGTTGGTGAACCGGGACTGACACTTCTTACGCAGTATTTT.

There are many counts of this clonotype. J is TRBJ2-3 and V is TRBV6-2 or TRBV6-3; D is ambiguous. Germline CDR1 and CDR2: MNHEY and SVGEGT. The CDR3 is made up of 11 amino acids. Trimming took off 4 bases at V and 10 bases at J, with 9 bases between the two ends. The DNA of the CDR3 is TGTGCCAGCAGTTCGGGCCACCCGCAGTATTTT. This encodes CASSSGHPQYF.

A word on this clonotype: A much larger clone sits a single nucleotide away, making a read error possible. V gene TRBV4-3 combines with J gene TRBJ2-5; 11 nucleotides match TRBD2. The CDR3 contains 15 residues. Germline V gene lookup returns CDR1 LGHNA and CDR2 YSLEER. The CDR3 here is CASSLGLAGGETQCF. Here the CDR3 DNA reads TGCGCCAGCAGCCTCGGACTAGCGGGTGGAGAGACCCAGTGCTTC.

The chain carries TRBV11-2 and TRBJ2-7, with 7 nucleotides matching TRBD1. CDR3 length: 14 residues. Germline assignment: CDR1 SGHAT and CDR2 FQNNGV. J gave up 11 bases and V 5 bases, and 15 bases lay outside the gene matches. CDR3 nucleotide sequence: TGTGCCAGCAGCCACCTACGGACAGGTGGACTGAAGTACTTC. It encodes CASSHLRTGGLKYF.

In regard to this clonotype: A much larger clone lies a single base off, so this may be a read error. The chain has TRBV4-3 and TRBJ2-1, with D unclear. CDR3 size: 12 residues. Germline lookup yields CDR1 LGHNA and CDR2 YSLEER. CDR3 loop: CGSSQGYNEQFF. In DNA, the CDR3 is TGCGGCAGCAGCCAAGGTTACAATGAGCAGTTCTTC.

This clonotype was counted at least ten times. V and J are TRBV30 and TRBJ2-2; D is possibly TRBD1 (5 bases). Germline V gene sequence: CDR1 GTSNPN, CDR2 SVGIG (reference sequence). The V and J ends lost 1 base and 6 bases respectively, with 18 bases between them. CDR3 length: 16 residues. The CDR3 coding sequence is TGTGCCTGGAGTGGAAGGGGTAGCAATTTCCCCGGGGAGCTGTTTTTT. Protein: CAWSGRGSNFPGELFF.

With respect to this clonotype: This sequence may be a read error, since a much larger clone differs from it by one base. This rearrangement joins TRBV6-2 or TRBV6-3 to TRBJ2-3; TRBD1 matches at 10 bases. CDR3 length: 14 residues. Germline assignment: CDR1 MNHEY and CDR2 SVGEGT. The CDR3 region has the DNA TGTGCCAGCAGTGCGACAGGGGGCCGAGATATGCAGTATTTT. This codes for CASSATGGRDMQYF.

The table lists this clonotype with many counts. The chain joins TRBV13 to TRBJ2-6, with D possibly being TRBD2 (5 bases). The germline V and J ends were trimmed by 1 base and 2 bases, with 6 bases remaining between them. Germline values: CDR1 PRHDT, CDR2 FYEKMQ (reference sequence). This CDR3 has 15 amino acids. The CDR3 sequence: CASSLERAGANVLTF. The CDR3, as DNA: TGTGCCAGCAGCTTAGAGAGGGCTGGGGCCAACGTCCTGACTTTC.

In regard to this clonotype: A much larger clone differs from this one at a single base, so this may be a read error. The chain uses TRBV27 and TRBJ1-5; D uncertain. This CDR3 has 14 residues. Germline loops: CDR1 MNHEY, CDR2 SMNVEV (reference sequence). CDR3 nucleotide sequence: TGTTCCAGCAGTCCCCTGGGTGCCAATCAGCCCCAGCATTTT. Translation: CSSSPLGANQPQHF.

This clonotype was picked up many times. This chain uses TRBV7-3 with TRBJ2-1, with 9 bases aligning to TRBD1. The germline V gene has CDR1 SGHTA and CDR2 FQGTGA. V lost 5 bases, J lost 6 bases, and 11 bases stayed unmatched. This CDR3 is built from 16 residues. The CDR3 here is CASSPTGTGTSNEQFF. The CDR3 nucleotides are TGTGCCAGCAGCCCTACCGGGACAGGGACGAGCAATGAGCAGTTCTTC.

About this clonotype: A much larger clone differs by one base, so this may be a read error. The rearrangement uses TRBV13 and TRBJ2-7; tentatively, D is TRBD2 (5 bases). This CDR3 contains 15 residues. In germline, CDR1 is PRHDT, CDR2 FYEKMQ (reference sequence). CDR3 in DNA: TGTGCCAGCGGCTTATATGCGACGGGAAGATACGAGCAGTACTTC. It specifies CASGLYATGRYEQYF.

This clonotype was seen at least ten times. The V and J genes are TRBV19 and TRBJ2-7; D is undetermined. The length of the CDR3 is 14 residues. CDR1 and CDR2 from the germline V gene are LNHDA and SQIVND (reference sequence). Trimming shortened V by 3 bases and J by 4 bases, and 13 bases separated the two germline ends. The CDR3 sequence is CASSIMDNKYEQYF. The CDR3 DNA reads TGTGCCAGTAGTATTATGGATAACAAGTACGAGCAGTACTTC.

This clonotype was seen many times. The chain combines TRBV6-2 or TRBV6-3 with TRBJ2-2; 7 bases match TRBD2. Germline V gene data show CDR1 as MNHEY and CDR2 as SVGEGT. CDR3 length: 14 amino acids. Unmatched junction bases numbered 3, after V lost 8 bases and J lost 0 bases. The CDR3 coding sequence is TGTGCCAGCCGAGGACTAGCGAACACCGGGGAGCTGTTTTTT. Translation: CASRGLANTGELFF.

This clonotype was recorded at least ten times. The gene calls are TRBV4-3 and TRBJ2-7; tentative D call: TRBD2 (5 bases). Per the germline V gene, CDR1 is LGHNA and CDR2 is YSLEER. This CDR3 has 15 amino acids. Trimming took off 0 bases at V and 2 bases at J, with 11 bases between the two ends. CDR3: CASSQDWRTPYEQYF. The CDR3 nucleotides are TGCGCCAGCAGCCAAGATTGGAGGACCCCCTACGAGCAGTACTTC.

This clonotype has ten or more counts. The chain employs TRBV20-1 and TRBJ2-7; no reliable D call. Looked up from germline, CDR1 is DFQATT and CDR2 is SNEGSKA (reference sequence). This CDR3 is built from 15 residues. Trimming removed 5 bases at V and 2 bases at J, with 19 bases between. The CDR3, as DNA: TGCAGTGCTGGGTCTTGGGTCTCCCTAACCTACGAGCAGTACTTC. It is translated as CSAGSWVSLTYEQYF.

The sample holds many counts of this clonotype. The chain has TRBV20-1 and TRBJ2-7; D gene unclear. This CDR3 contains 11 residues. The germline V gene has CDR1 DFQATT and CDR2 SNEGSKA (reference sequence). The germline V and J ends were trimmed by 1 base and 13 bases, with 14 bases remaining between them. The CDR3 bases are TGCAGTGCTAGAGCCCCCGTGGAGCTCTACTTC. Protein: CSARAPVELYF.

This clonotype occurred many times. The chain couples TRBV7-9 to TRBJ2-3; no definite D call. The CDR3 is made up of 14 amino acids. Germline assignment: CDR1 SEHNR and CDR2 FQNEAQ (reference sequence). The V and J ends lost 5 bases and 2 bases respectively, with 11 bases between them. CDR3 in amino acids: CASSRPGLTDTQYF. The CDR3 DNA sequence: TGTGCCAGCAGCCGACCTGGGCTCACAGATACGCAGTATTTT.

Many counts were recorded for this clonotype. The rearrangement uses TRBV14 and TRBJ2-7; TRBD2 is a possible D gene (6 bases). The CDR3 sequence is 15 residues long. V was clipped by 0 bases and J by 7 bases, with 16 bases between them. Germline V gene sequence: CDR1 SGHDN, CDR2 FVKESK. CDR3 sequence reads: CASSQDYATGGEQYF. The CDR3 nucleotides are TGTGCCAGCAGCCAAGACTACGCAACCGGGGGTGAGCAGTACTTC.

This clonotype showed up many times. The V call is TRBV9, the J call TRBJ1-1, with 8 bases identical to TRBD1. After removal of 4 bases from V and 3 bases from J, the junction contained 8 bases not matched to a gene. CDR3 length: 15 amino acids. Per germline, CDR1 SGDLS and CDR2 YYNGEE. The CDR3 here is CASSPRTGSYTEAFF. CDR3 sequence (DNA): TGTGCCAGCAGCCCCCGGACAGGGTCGTACACTGAAGCTTTCTTT.

As regards this clonotype: Relative to the germline gene, one junction end is altered; a read error may explain this. V and J are TRBV7-2 and TRBJ2-1; D is unclear. The CDR3 loop spans 16 amino acids. Per germline, CDR1 SGHTA and CDR2 FQGNSA. In nucleotides, the CDR3 is TGTGCCAGCAGCTGGGGTACTTTGAGCCCCTACAATGAGCGGTTCTTC. Encoded protein: CASSWGTLSPYNERFF.

This clonotype was found a few times. The rearrangement joins TRBV27 to TRBJ2-1; D not certain. Between the trimmed V and J ends, which lost 4 bases and 7 bases, there was a span of 8 bases. The CDR3 is 12 amino acids. From germline, CDR1 is MNHEY and CDR2 SMNVEV (reference sequence). CDR3 coding DNA: TGTGCCAGCAGTTCGCCCCGAAATGAGCAGTTCTTC. This gives the protein CASSSPRNEQFF.

This clonotype was detected many times. CDR3 loop: CASSSGQGALWDEQYF. CDR3 in DNA: TGTGCCAGCAGCTCCGGACAGGGGGCTTTATGGGACGAGCAGTACTTC. The genes are TRBV7-6 and TRBJ2-7; TRBD1 agrees at 11 bases. With 4 bases clipped from V and 5 bases from J, the junction kept 10 bases outside the gene matches. This CDR3 has 16 residues. Per the germline V gene, CDR1 is SGHVS and CDR2 is FNYEAQ.

This clonotype was seen at least ten times. A read error may account for a junction end that differs from germline. The genes are TRBV4-3 and TRBJ2-2, with a tentative D call TRBD2 (6 bases). Germline-derived CDR1 and CDR2 are LGHNA and YSLEER. This CDR3 comprises 16 residues. The CDR3 loop is CASSPKLRSRTGGLFF. The CDR3 nucleotides read TGCGCCAGCAGCCCGAAGTTACGCTCCAGGACCGGGGGGCTGTTTTTT.

This clonotype has a count of ten or more. The rearrangement links TRBV30 to TRBJ1-1; D gene ambiguous. This CDR3 spans 13 amino acids. The V gene lost 1 base and the J gene lost 6 bases, with 12 bases spanning the gap. Germline V CDR1 and CDR2: GTSNPN, SVGIG (reference sequence). CDR3 loop: CAWSAYSMAEAFF. As DNA, the CDR3 is TGTGCCTGGAGTGCCTACAGTATGGCTGAAGCTTTCTTT. Using reference TRBV30 and TRBJ1-1 for the parts outside the CDR3, the full variable domain is SQTIHQWPATLVQPVGSPLSLECTVEGTSNPNLYWYRQAAGRGLQLLFYSVGIGQISSEVPQNLSASRPQDRQFILSSKKLLLSDSGFYLCAWSAYSMAEAFFGQGTRLTVV.

This clonotype appeared many times. The chain recombines TRBV20-1 with TRBJ2-1; maybe TRBD2 (5 bases). The CDR3 extends over 15 amino acids. CDR1 DFQATT and CDR2 SNEGSKA come from the germline V gene (reference sequence). Between the trimmed V and J ends, which lost 5 bases and 3 bases, there was a span of 17 bases. CDR3 residues: CSADYSQQLYNEQFF. CDR3 sequence (DNA): TGCAGTGCTGACTATTCGCAACAACTCTACAATGAGCAGTTCTTC.

About this clonotype itself: A read error may explain this, as a much larger clone is one base away. The V call is TRBV6-6, the J call TRBJ2-7; possibly TRBD2 for D (5 bases). The CDR3 spans 12 residues. Germline V gene data show CDR1 as MNHNY and CDR2 as SVGAGI (reference sequence). Trimming stripped 8 bases from V and 3 bases from J, with 11 bases between. DNA for the CDR3: TGTGCCAGCCCGTCGGGATACTACGAGCAGTACTTC. This gives the protein CASPSGYYEQYF.

The sample holds many counts of this clonotype. This rearrangement joins TRBV11-2 to TRBJ1-1; 12 nucleotides match TRBD1. From germline, CDR1 is SGHAT and CDR2 FQNNGV. The CDR3 consists of 16 residues. The junction had 4 bases not matched to a gene; V was cut back by 2 bases and J by 3 bases. The CDR3 sequence is CASSLWGQGADTEAFF. The CDR3 DNA reads TGTGCCAGCAGCTTATGGGGACAGGGGGCGGACACTGAAGCTTTCTTT.